Shown below are 13 T cell receptor beta chains from a single sample sequenced in a study of shared clonotypes between healthy human individuals. Assay: immunoSEQ multiplex PCR; the TCRdb copy retains only in-frame clones and omits some. The table has around 2.5 million clones, over 85% seen once. Sequencing was done on a sample of naive CD4+ T cells from PBMCs. Subset given: CD45RA+ positively selected. These receptor sequences come from a man younger than 30 in good health. Some clones in this sample may be carry-over from other donors' samples.

The chain recombines TRBV15 with TRBJ1-4; tentative D call: TRBD1 (6 bases). CDR3 length: 15 amino acids. Germline CDR1 and CDR2: LNHNV and YYDKDF (reference sequence). V dropped 1 base and J dropped 5 bases, with 11 bases sitting between them. CDR3 sequence (DNA): TGTGCCACCAGCAGAGCTCGGGGGGCGAATGAAAAACTGTTTTTT. It specifies CATSRARGANEKLFF.

The chain is built from TRBV25-1 and TRBJ1-6; D is perhaps TRBD1 (5 bases). Germline CDR1 and CDR2: MGHDK and SYGVNS. This CDR3 has 15 residues. The V gene lost 7 bases and the J gene lost 4 bases, with 14 bases spanning the gap. Here the CDR3 DNA reads TGTGCCAGCACCAATACTGGGGGTTATAATTCACCCCTCCACTTT. Residues: CASTNTGGYNSPLHF.

The rearrangement uses TRBV18 and TRBJ2-3; D call uncertain. The CDR3 runs 13 residues. Germline V gene data show CDR1 as KGHSH and CDR2 as LQKENI. Trimming stripped 0 bases from V and 4 bases from J, with 5 bases between. The CDR3 DNA follows: TGTGCCAGCTCACCACCGAAGGCAGATACGCAGTATTTT. Translated: CASSPPKADTQYF.

This clone appeared a few times. The chain joins TRBV6-5 to TRBJ1-5; 7 bases align to TRBD1. V shed 6 bases and J 1 base; nucleotides not matched to a gene: 6. The V gene's germline CDR1 is MNHEY and CDR2 SVGAGI. There are 15 residues in the CDR3. DNA of the CDR3: TGTGCCAGCAGCCAACAGGGGAAGAGCAATCAGCCCCAGCATTTT. It is translated as CASSQQGKSNQPQHF.

V usage is TRBV5-6 and J usage is TRBJ2-3, with unresolved D. Germline values: CDR1 SGHDT, CDR2 YYEEEE. Trimming removed 2 bases at V and 1 base at J, with 17 bases between. This CDR3 has 17 residues. CDR3 sequence reads: CASSFERTAIGTDTQYF. The CDR3 DNA is TGTGCCAGCAGCTTTGAGCGTACTGCTATTGGCACAGATACGCAGTATTTT. Together with reference TRBV5-6 and TRBJ2-3, the CDR3 gives the full variable domain: DAGVTQSPTHLIKTRGQQVTLRCSPKSGHDTVSWYQQALGQGPQFIFQYYEEEERQRGNFPDRFSGHQFPNYSSELNVNALLLGDSALYLCASSFERTAIGTDTQYFGPGTRLTVL.

J is TRBJ2-7 and V is TRBV27; D might be TRBD1 (6 bases). Germline CDR1 and CDR2: MNHEY and SMNVEV (reference sequence). The CDR3 is 17 residues long. V was clipped by 7 bases and J by 1 base, with 23 bases between them. The CDR3 DNA reads TGTGCCAGCACTCTCCGACTTGGGGGCGTGGGGTCCTACGAGCAGTACTTC. It specifies CASTLRLGGVGSYEQYF.

CDR3 DNA sequence: TGTGCCAGCAGTTCCGGGACTAGCGGGGCGCGGGAGCAGTTCTTC. Translating gives CASSSGTSGAREQFF. The chain is built from TRBV28 and TRBJ2-1; 13 bases align to TRBD2. This CDR3 has 15 amino acids. V shed 4 bases, J shed 10 bases, and the junction held 7 bases outside the gene matches. CDR1 and CDR2 (germline): MDHEN, SYDVKM. Full variable domain (rest looked up from reference TRBV28 and TRBJ2-1): DVKVTQSSRYLVKRTGEKVFLECVQDMDHENMFWYRQDPGLGLRLIYFSYDVKMKEKGDIPEGYSVSREKKERFSLILESASTNQTSMYLCASSSGTSGAREQFFGPGTRLTVL.

The chain links TRBV2 to TRBJ2-7; the D gene is possibly TRBD1 (5 bases). Trimming stripped 6 bases from V and 2 bases from J, with 11 bases between. Germline loops: CDR1 SNHLY, CDR2 FYNNEI. CDR3 length equals 13 residues. In DNA, the CDR3 is TGTGCCAGCAGCCCGGACACCCCCTACGAGCAGTACTTC. The encoded protein is CASSPDTPYEQYF.

This rearrangement joins TRBV6-1 to TRBJ2-3, with D possibly matching TRBD1 (5 bases). Germline CDR1 MNHNS, CDR2 SASEGT. V was cut by 6 bases and J by 1 base, with 14 bases left in between. This CDR3 comprises 15 residues. The DNA of the CDR3 is TGTGCCAGCAGATTAGGGGCCTATGGCACAGATACGCAGTATTTT. It codes for CASRLGAYGTDTQYF.

CDR3 nucleotide sequence: TGTGCCATCAGTGGTGACCGGGACATAGACTACGAGCAGTACTTC. Protein product: CAISGDRDIDYEQYF. This rearrangement joins TRBV10-3 to TRBJ2-7, with D perhaps TRBD1 (6 bases). CDR1 and CDR2 (germline): ENHRY, SYGVKD. The CDR3 covers 15 residues. V gave up 4 bases and J gave up 3 bases, with 16 bases separating them.

The chain combines TRBV15 with TRBJ2-3, with D unresolved. The germline V gene has CDR1 LNHNV and CDR2 YYDKDF (reference sequence). CDR3 length: 14 residues. Trimming cost V 0 bases and J 6 bases, with 10 bases left between them. CDR3 in DNA: TGTGCCACCAGCAGAGATGGGCAGGCGGATACGCAGTATTTT. Amino acid sequence: CATSRDGQADTQYF.

The chain joins TRBV7-2 to TRBJ2-7; D unclear. Germline CDR1 is SGHTA and CDR2 is FQGNSA. The ends were cut back, 5 bases at V and 3 bases at J, with 17 bases in the middle. This CDR3 region has 15 residues. DNA of the CDR3: TGTGCCAGCAGCCCGCAGGCCTATCTAGACTACGAGCAGTACTTC. This sequence encodes CASSPQAYLDYEQYF.

This sequence joins TRBV5-6 and TRBJ2-3; 15 bases align to TRBD2. Germline V CDR1 and CDR2: SGHDT, YYEEEE. Losses at the gene ends were 4 bases for V and 3 bases for J; bases not matched to a gene: 9. This CDR3 contains 18 residues. The CDR3 protein is CASSHVGLAGGLTDTQYF. The CDR3 nucleotides read TGTGCCAGCAGCCACGTGGGACTAGCGGGAGGCCTAACAGATACGCAGTATTTT.